Listed below are T cell receptor beta chains from one sample, sequenced in a study of blood T cell repertoires in COVID-19. Profiled with immunoSEQ multiplex PCR; TCRdb holds only in-frame clones, not every one. The sample has just over 150,000 clones; 82% are singletons. The sequencing input was peripheral blood. Every receptor here comes from a woman aged 40-49 years with COVID-19, enrolled during active disease. Each CDR3 is given with its conserved first and last residue. Clone size is shown for a subset of rows, as once, few, many or a class of expanded clone.

cdr3_aa j_call v_call clone_size
CASSQQGSSNQPQHF TRBJ1-5 TRBV28 .
CASSPRTADNSPLHF TRBJ1-6 TRBV3-1/TRBV3-2 .
CASSYSGAANQPQHF TRBJ1-5 TRBV6-5 .
CSASIGTAFANSPLHF TRBJ1-6 TRBV20-1 .
CASSRSGVRGYTF TRBJ1-2 TRBV6-6 .
CASSHPGTGELFF TRBJ2-2 TRBV11-2 .
CSVEGRPGYYGYTF TRBJ1-2 TRBV29-1 .
CATTAGTGNQPQHF TRBJ1-5 TRBV6-5 .
CSASGLLAPRGNEQFF TRBJ2-1 TRBV20-1 .
CASSFRSTGANVLTF TRBJ2-6 TRBV5-4 .
CASSFFREETQYF TRBJ2-5 TRBV12-3/TRBV12-4 .
CASSAWTGKTEAFF TRBJ1-1 TRBV19 .
CASSPGGASNQPQHF TRBJ1-5 TRBV27 .
CASSPTLGVSNTGELFF TRBJ2-2 TRBV7-3 .
CASSSGMNEQFF TRBJ2-1 TRBV27 .
CASSVTGSPFDTEAFF TRBJ1-1 TRBV9 .
CAWSVPGQAKAEAFF TRBJ1-1 TRBV30 .
CASGLGPGQPQHF TRBJ1-5 TRBV12-5 .
CATSRGVDRESGGYTF TRBJ1-2 TRBV15 .
CASSPRGDSTDTQYF TRBJ2-3 TRBV18 .
CASSPLSSYNEQFF TRBJ2-1 TRBV18 once
CASSSFREGANGYTF TRBJ1-2 TRBV7-2 few
CASSWGQGINHEQFF TRBJ2-1 TRBV13 .
CASRAMTGDYNEQFF TRBJ2-1 TRBV6-6 .
CASSQVGGGEQFF TRBJ2-1 TRBV7-3 .
CASSPGTGVGAFF TRBJ1-1 TRBV18 .
CASSTGQSNTGELFF TRBJ2-2 TRBV7-9 .
CASSAGQGNTGELFF TRBJ2-2 TRBV10-1 .
CASSSDSEKLFF TRBJ1-4 TRBV6-5 .
CASSRIGSADSPLHF TRBJ1-6 TRBV4-1 .
CASIGGGWAGTEAFF TRBJ1-1 TRBV11-3 many
CSVGGGTDTQYF TRBJ2-3 TRBV29-1 .
CASSGLAGAGGDTQYF TRBJ2-3 TRBV2 .
CASSDTGWMNTEAFF TRBJ1-1 TRBV10-2 .
CASSLGPRGAGELFF TRBJ2-2 TRBV11-2 once
CASSQTGTDASPLHF TRBJ1-6 TRBV6-4 .
CASSQDFGTPRGSYEQFF TRBJ2-1 TRBV3-1/TRBV3-2 .
CASQEWTGWANTEAFF TRBJ1-1 TRBV2 once
CATREGYQETQYF TRBJ2-5 TRBV15 .
CAIRTGGTEAFF TRBJ1-1 TRBV19 .
CASQGRGAVKNIQYF TRBJ2-4 TRBV19 .
CASSDPGGLGNTIYF TRBJ1-3 TRBV10-2 .
CASSREHYTGELFF TRBJ2-2 TRBV3-1/TRBV3-2 .
CASSLENWASGSPDTQYF TRBJ2-3 TRBV11-2 .
CASSQEDSQRISTMRQFF TRBJ2-1 TRBV4-1 .
CASSSTETSTDTQYF TRBJ2-3 TRBV7-9 .
CASSFFDEQFF TRBJ2-1 TRBV27 .
CASSQAQHGSSYEQYF TRBJ2-7 TRBV4-1 few
CASSLRSEAFF TRBJ1-1 TRBV28 .
CASSKEDSQVYEQYF TRBJ2-7 TRBV21-1 .
CASSHLPGSNGYTF TRBJ1-2 TRBV7-2 many
CASSQFGRGNNEQFF TRBJ2-1 TRBV3-1/TRBV3-2 .
CASSRGGRNSPLHF TRBJ1-6 TRBV19 .
CASREDREKNIQYF TRBJ2-4 TRBV2 .
CASSLEPTEQFF TRBJ2-1 TRBV12-3/TRBV12-4 .
CASSPGTSYSNQPQHF TRBJ1-5 TRBV19 few
CATSRVEDNNEQFF TRBJ2-1 TRBV15 .